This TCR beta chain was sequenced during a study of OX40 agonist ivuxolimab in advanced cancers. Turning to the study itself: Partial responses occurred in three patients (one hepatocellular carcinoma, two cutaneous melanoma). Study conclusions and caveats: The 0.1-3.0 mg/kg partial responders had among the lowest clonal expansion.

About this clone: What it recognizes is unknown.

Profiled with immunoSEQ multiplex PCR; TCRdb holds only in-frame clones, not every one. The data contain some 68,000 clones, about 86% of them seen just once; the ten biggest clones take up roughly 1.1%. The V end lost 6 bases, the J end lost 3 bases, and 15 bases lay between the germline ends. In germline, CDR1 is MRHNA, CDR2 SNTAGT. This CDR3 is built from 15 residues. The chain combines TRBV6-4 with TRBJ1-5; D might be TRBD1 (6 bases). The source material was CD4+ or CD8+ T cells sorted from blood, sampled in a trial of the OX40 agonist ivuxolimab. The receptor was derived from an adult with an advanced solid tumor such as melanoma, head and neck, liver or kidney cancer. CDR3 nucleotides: TGTGCCAGCAGGGGATGGGGGCCGAACAATCAGCCCCAGCATTTT. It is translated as CASRGWGPNNQPQHF.